Listed below are T cell receptor beta chains from one sample, sequenced in a study of T cell repertoires in cytomegalovirus infection. A single record per CDR3 protein comes from TCRdb applying MiXCR to the reads. The sample yields fewer than 550,000 distinct CDR3 sequences, around 10% seen once. The sample was PBMCs. These receptors originate from a human donor in good health (CMV status not recorded). Some clones in this sample may be carry-over from other donors' samples. Each CDR3 is given with its conserved first and last residue. A D gene is named only where the DNA matches it firmly. A clone size is listed for some rows: how often the clone was seen (once, few, many), or a class if it is expanded.

-	TRBV20-1	TRBJ1-1	-	TGCAGTGCTCGGGAAAACCTGAGGAACACTGAAGCTTTCTTT	CSARENLRNTEAFF
few	TRBV6-2/TRBV6-3	TRBJ2-3	-	TGTGCCAGCAGTCCTTTACCCGGGGGGCGAGCGGATACGCAGTATTTT	CASSPLPGGRADTQYF
-	TRBV20-1	TRBJ1-1	-	TGCAGTGCCCCGAGGGCAGGCTTTACGGGGAACACTGAAGCTTTCTTT	CSAPRAGFTGNTEAFF
many	TRBV3-1	TRBJ2-1	-	TGTGCCAGCAGCCAAAGGCGGGCCATCTCCTACAATGAGCAGTTCTTC	CASSQRRAISYNEQFF
-	TRBV27	TRBJ1-1	TRBD1	TGTGCCAGCAGCACCGGACAGGGACGGTACACTGAAGCTTTCTTT	CASSTGQGRYTEAFF
few	TRBV20-1	TRBJ1-1	-	TGCAGTGCTAGTCGGCAGATCATGAACACTGAAGCTTTCTTT	CSASRQIMNTEAFF
few	TRBV20-1	TRBJ2-3	-	TGCAGTGCTTTCCGGGACTGGGGGACAGATACGCAGTATTTT	CSAFRDWGTDTQYF
many	TRBV20-1	TRBJ2-1	-	TGCAGTGCCTCGCTAGCTAGGGTGGATGAGCAGTTCTTC	CSASLARVDEQFF
many	TRBV3-1	TRBJ2-1	TRBD2	TGTGCCAGCAGCCTCGGACTAGCGGTGCGCGAGCAGTTCTTC	CASSLGLAVREQFF
many	TRBV28	TRBJ1-4	-	TGTGCCATCCGGACCTCGGTGGATGAAAAACTGTTTTTT	CAIRTSVDEKLFF
few	TRBV11-2	TRBJ1-1	-	TGTGCCAGCAGCACTGGACTGAGCACTGAAGCTTTCTTT	CASSTGLSTEAFF
-	TRBV6-5	TRBJ2-2	TRBD2	TGTGCCACCTCGGGACTAGCGCTGGGTCCCGGGGAGCTGTTTTTT	CATSGLALGPGELFF
many	TRBV12-3/TRBV12-4	TRBJ1-1	-	TGTGCCAGCACCAAGGGGGGGGGAGTGGGCACTGAAGCTTTCTTT	CASTKGGGVGTEAFF
many	TRBV28	TRBJ2-7	TRBD2	TGTGCCAGCAGTTTTGGTGCGGGAGATCTGGACGAGCAGTACTTC	CASSFGAGDLDEQYF
many	TRBV2	TRBJ2-4	-	TGTGCCAGCAGGGAACTAGAGGCCAAAAACATTCAGTACTTC	CASRELEAKNIQYF
many	TRBV29-1	TRBJ1-2	-	TGCAGCGTTGTGGCCAGGCGGGGCTACACCTTC	CSVVARRGYTF
few	TRBV7-9	TRBJ1-1	-	TGTGCCAGCAGCTCAGGAGCTCTGAACACTGAAGCTTTCTTT	CASSSGALNTEAFF
-	TRBV3-1	TRBJ2-3	TRBD2	TGTGTCAGCAGCCAAGAAAGTGGGAGCGGGGCAGATACGCAGTATTTT	CVSSQESGSGADTQYF
few	TRBV28	TRBJ2-7	-	TGTGCCAGCAAAAACTACCGGGACAACTCCTACGAGCAGTACTTC	CASKNYRDNSYEQYF
few	TRBV5-1	TRBJ2-7	-	TGCGCCAGCAGCTTGGATCGCGGCAGTCACTACGAGCAGTACTTC	CASSLDRGSHYEQYF
many	TRBV7-8	TRBJ2-1	-	TGTGCCAGCACCTGGGGGGAGAACTTCTACAATGAGCAGTTCTTC	CASTWGENFYNEQFF
few	TRBV4-2	TRBJ2-7	-	TGTGCCAGCAGGGAGTGGGCGGGCTCCGGGGAGCAGTACTTC	CASREWAGSGEQYF
-	TRBV2	TRBJ2-7	-	TGTGCCAGCATTGGGGCGTCTTCCTACGAGCAGTACTTC	CASIGASSYEQYF
many	TRBV28	TRBJ1-1	-	TGTGCCAGCAGTTTCAACAGGGTAGCTTTCTTT	CASSFNRVAFF
many	TRBV11-3	TRBJ2-2	-	TGTGCCAGCAGCATACCATTTGGGGAGCTGTTTTTT	CASSIPFGELFF
many	TRBV20-1	TRBJ2-1	TRBD1	TGCAGGTTACAGGGGGCCTACAATGAGCAGTTCTTC	CRLQGAYNEQFF
-	TRBV18	TRBJ2-5	-	TGTGCCAGCTCACCACCGGGCACAAGGGAGACCCAGTACTTC	CASSPPGTRETQYF
many	TRBV12-3/TRBV12-4	TRBJ1-2	-	TGTGCCAGCAGTCCACTTACAGGGATATATGGCTACACCTTC	CASSPLTGIYGYTF
many	TRBV7-2	TRBJ2-3	-	TGTGCCAGCAGCTCACCGAATGGCGATGAGCAGTATTTT	CASSSPNGDEQYF
many	TRBV28	TRBJ2-5	TRBD2	TGTGCCAGCAGTATCTCGGGACTAGCGGGAGACACAAGAAAGACCCAGTACTTC	CASSISGLAGDTRKTQYF
few	TRBV12-3/TRBV12-4	TRBJ2-1	TRBD2	TGTGCCAGCAGTTTGCCTGGACTAGCGGGCTACAATGAGCAGTTCTTC	CASSLPGLAGYNEQFF
-	TRBV28	TRBJ1-2	-	TGTGCCAGCAGTCCCCCTCCCGGGGGTGGGGGCGCTTTCATCTATGGCTACACCTTC	CASSPPPGGGGAFIYGYTF
-	TRBV13	TRBJ2-3	-	TGTGCCAGCAGCCAAGGACAGCTTCGGGGGGCAGATACGCAGTATTTT	CASSQGQLRGADTQYF
-	TRBV29-1	TRBJ1-4	-	TGCAGCGTTGAAGATCTCAGCCGGAAGGAAAAACTGTTTTTT	CSVEDLSRKEKLFF
many	TRBV6-1	TRBJ2-7	-	TGTGCCAGCAGCCAGGGGTTCCACGAGCAGTACTTC	CASSQGFHEQYF
many	TRBV27	TRBJ2-1	TRBD2	TGTGCCAGCAGTCGAGGACTAGCGGGAAACAATGAGCAGTTCTTC	CASSRGLAGNNEQFF
few	TRBV9	TRBJ2-1	TRBD2	TGTGCCAGCAGCGTTCCAGCGGGATCCTCCTACAATGAGCAGTTCTTC	CASSVPAGSSYNEQFF
few	TRBV28	TRBJ1-1	TRBD1	TGTGCCAGTACCGGACAGGTGGGCACTGAAGCTTTCTTT	CASTGQVGTEAFF
many	TRBV25-1	TRBJ1-1	TRBD1	TGTGCCAGCAGTGGACAGGGTCCTGAAGCTTTCTTT	CASSGQGPEAFF
many	TRBV6-1	TRBJ2-3	TRBD2	TGTGCCAGCAGTGAAAAAGCGGGAGGGCCAGATACGCAGTATTTT	CASSEKAGGPDTQYF
-	TRBV4-2	TRBJ2-4	-	TGTGCCAGCAGCCGAGAAAACTTAGACTCCATTCAGTACTTC	CASSRENLDSIQYF
many	TRBV6-5	TRBJ2-3	TRBD1	TGTGCCAGCAGTCCCCCGCCAAAGACCCCGGGGACAGCAGAGGCGGGCACAGATACGCAGTACTTT	CASSPPPKTPGTAEAGTDTQYF
few	TRBV7-9	TRBJ2-1	-	TGTGCCAGCAGCGGAGAGAAGGAGGTGGGCAATGAGCAGTTCTTC	CASSGEKEVGNEQFF
few	TRBV3-1	TRBJ1-3	-	TGTGCCAGCAGCCATGAGGTCGGAAACACCATATATTTT	CASSHEVGNTIYF
many	TRBV19	TRBJ1-5	-	TGTGCCAGTAGTATCCCTGGGGCTCAGCCCCAGCATTTT	CASSIPGAQPQHF
-	TRBV20-1	TRBJ1-5	-	TGCAGTGCTAGGCCACTAGGTTCAGAAGGGAGCAATCAGCCCCAGCATTTT	CSARPLGSEGSNQPQHF
many	TRBV7-2	TRBJ2-2	-	TGTGCCAGCGGATTGACCGGGACAACGAACACCGGGGAGCTGTTTTTT	CASGLTGTTNTGELFF
many	TRBV28	TRBJ2-7	-	TGTGCCAGCAAACCGGGGATCAGCTCCTACGAGCAGTACTTC	CASKPGISSYEQYF
many	TRBV7-9	TRBJ1-6	-	TGTGCCAGCAGCCAAAGGGCGGCAGGGGTCGATTCACCCCTCCACTTT	CASSQRAAGVDSPLHF
many	TRBV2	TRBJ1-1	-	TGTGCCAGCTTCAGTGGGGGGTCGACTGAAGCTTTCTTT	CASFSGGSTEAFF
-	TRBV4-1	TRBJ1-2	TRBD1	TGCGCCAGCAGCCAAGATGCGGGACAGGGGGTAGACTATGGCTACACCTTC	CASSQDAGQGVDYGYTF
few	TRBV28	TRBJ2-7	TRBD2	TGTGCCAGCAGCCCCCCGGTGGGGGGAGGGCGCGAGCAGTACTTC	CASSPPVGGGREQYF
few	TRBV14	TRBJ2-7	-	TGTGCCAGCAGCCAAACAACAGGGGGGGACGAGCAGTACTTC	CASSQTTGGDEQYF
few	TRBV5-1	TRBJ2-7	TRBD1	TGCGCCAGCAGCCCGGGACAGTGGAGCGAGCAGTACTTC	CASSPGQWSEQYF
many	TRBV12-3/TRBV12-4	TRBJ1-1	TRBD1	TGTGCCAGCAGTTTAGTGCGGACAGGGCGTCCGGAAGCTTTCTTT	CASSLVRTGRPEAFF
once	TRBV30	TRBJ1-1	-	TGTGCCTGGAGTCCTGTGAACACTGAAGCTTTCTTT	CAWSPVNTEAFF
many	TRBV7-9	TRBJ1-5	-	TGTGCCAGCAGCTTCCAGGGGCCCAATCAGCCCCAGCATTTT	CASSFQGPNQPQHF